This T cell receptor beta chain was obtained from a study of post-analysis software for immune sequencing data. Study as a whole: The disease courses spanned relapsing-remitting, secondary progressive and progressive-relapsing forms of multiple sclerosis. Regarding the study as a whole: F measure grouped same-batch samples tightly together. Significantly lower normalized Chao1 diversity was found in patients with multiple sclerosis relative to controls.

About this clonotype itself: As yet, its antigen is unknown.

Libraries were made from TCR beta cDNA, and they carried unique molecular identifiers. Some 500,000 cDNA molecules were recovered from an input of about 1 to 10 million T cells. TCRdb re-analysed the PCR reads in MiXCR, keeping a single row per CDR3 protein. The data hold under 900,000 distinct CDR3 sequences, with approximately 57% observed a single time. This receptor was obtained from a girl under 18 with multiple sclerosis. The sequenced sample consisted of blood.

CDR3 loop: CASSAWTDSRGETQYF. The CDR3 DNA reads as TGTGCCAGCAGTGCCTGGACAGATTCTCGGGGAGAGACCCAGTACTTC. The chain links TRBV6-1 to TRBJ2-4; D possibly corresponds to TRBD1 (6 bases). The end of the DNA is better explained by TRBJ2-5, so the J call may be wrong. The CDR3 is 16 residues long. The V gene's germline CDR1 is MNHNS and CDR2 SASEGT.